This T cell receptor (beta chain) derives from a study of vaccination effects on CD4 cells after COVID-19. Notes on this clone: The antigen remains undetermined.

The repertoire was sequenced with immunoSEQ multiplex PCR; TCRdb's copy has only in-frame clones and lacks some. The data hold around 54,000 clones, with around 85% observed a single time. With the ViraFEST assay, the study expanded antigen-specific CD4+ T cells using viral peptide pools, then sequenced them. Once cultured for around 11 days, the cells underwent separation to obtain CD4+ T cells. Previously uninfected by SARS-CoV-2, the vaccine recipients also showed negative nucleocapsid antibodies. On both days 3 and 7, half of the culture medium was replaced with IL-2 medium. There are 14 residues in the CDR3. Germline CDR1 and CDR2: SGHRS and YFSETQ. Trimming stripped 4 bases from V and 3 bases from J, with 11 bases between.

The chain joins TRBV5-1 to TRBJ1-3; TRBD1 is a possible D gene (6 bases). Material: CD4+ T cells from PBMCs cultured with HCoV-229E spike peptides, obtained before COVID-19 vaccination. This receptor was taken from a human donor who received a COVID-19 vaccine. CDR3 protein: CASSGTGSGNTIYF. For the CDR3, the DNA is TGCGCCAGCAGCGGAACAGGGAGTGGAAACACCATATATTTT.